A single sample gave rise to the 30 T cell receptor beta chains below, sequenced in a study of blood T cells in healthy people across ages. Combining a sample-barcoded 5' primer with a J-beta primer mix, a second PCR ran for about 7 to 12 cycles. TCRdb re-called the 5' RACE reads with MiXCR, one entry per CDR3 protein. This sample has roughly 1.6 million distinct CDR3 sequences, with about 35% found just once. The sample taken for sequencing was blood. Every receptor here comes from a woman aged 30 to 39 in good health.

The table lists this clonotype with a few counts. V gene TRBV20-1 combines with J gene TRBJ2-3; TRBD2 agrees at 12 bases. This CDR3 is built from 16 residues. Looked up from germline, CDR1 is DFQATT and CDR2 is SNEGSKA (reference sequence). Trimming at V came to 6 bases and at J to 0 bases, leaving 7 bases not matched to a gene. The CDR3 loop is CSAQNGLAGSTDTQYF. CDR3 sequence (DNA): TGCAGTGCCCAAAACGGACTAGCGGGAAGCACAGATACGCAGTATTTT.

The chain couples TRBV5-6 to TRBJ2-7, with D perhaps matching TRBD1 (6 bases). Germline V lookup: CDR1 SGHDT, CDR2 YYEEEE. The CDR3 consists of 13 residues. V was clipped by 5 bases and J by 3 bases, with 12 bases between them. The CDR3 region is CASSRTEYYEQYF. The CDR3 DNA reads as TGTGCCAGCAGTCGGACAGAATACTACGAGCAGTACTTC.

The gene calls are TRBV4-1 and TRBJ2-5; the D is unclear. This CDR3 is built from 16 residues. Germline V gene sequence: CDR1 MGHRA, CDR2 YSYEKL. V lost 1 base to trimming and J lost 5 bases, with 17 bases between them. The DNA for the CDR3 is TGCGCCAGCAGCCAAGTGGGTCCTCCAGCATCCGAGACCCAGTACTTC. This translates into CASSQVGPPASETQYF.

As concerns this clonotype: One end of the junction varies from germline; a read error may be responsible. The chain links TRBV3-1 to TRBJ2-1; maybe TRBD1 (5 bases). Germline CDR1 and CDR2: LGHDT and YNNKEL (reference sequence). The CDR3 is 12 residues long. This chain's CDR3 is CASSQGIGEQFF. In DNA, the CDR3 is TGCGCCAGCAGCCAGGGCATAGGGGAGCAGTTCTTC.

The chain uses TRBV5-1 and TRBJ2-5; D call uncertain. CDR1 and CDR2 from the germline V gene are SGHRS and YFSETQ. The CDR3 extends over 15 amino acids. The ends were cut back, 4 bases at V and 3 bases at J, with 16 bases in the middle. The CDR3 DNA reads TGCGCCAGCAGCCCCCTCACCTCACAGAAAGAGACCCAGTACTTC. It encodes CASSPLTSQKETQYF. The full variable domain, completed using reference TRBV5-1 and TRBJ2-5, is KAGVTQTPRYLIKTRGQQVTLSCSPISGHRSVSWYQQTPGQGLQFLFEYFSETQRNKGNFPGRFSGRQFSNSRSEMNVSTLELGDSALYLCASSPLTSQKETQYFGPGTRLLVL.

The chain joins TRBV5-6 to TRBJ1-2, with a weak D call TRBD1 (5 bases). This CDR3 is 16 amino acids long. Trimming removed 0 bases from V and 10 bases from J, with 22 bases in between. Germline assignment: CDR1 SGHDT and CDR2 YYEEEE. The CDR3 DNA sequence: TGTGCCAGCAGCTTGGGTGTTACGGGGGTCCTGTACTCCTACACCTTC. It codes for CASSLGVTGVLYSYTF.

This rearrangement joins TRBV6-6 to TRBJ1-5; D is undetermined. CDR3 length: 15 residues. The germline gives CDR1 MNHNY, CDR2 SVGAGI (reference sequence). V dropped 6 bases and J dropped 0 bases, with 12 bases sitting between them. The CDR3: CASSVRFHSNQPQHF. The CDR3 nucleotides read TGTGCCAGCAGCGTCAGGTTTCATAGCAATCAGCCCCAGCATTTT.

CDR3 loop: CASSPESRIAKNIQYF. As DNA, the CDR3 is TGTGCCAGCAGTCCTGAGTCTCGTATAGCCAAAAACATTCAGTACTTC. V and J are TRBV27 and TRBJ2-4; no reliable D call. The V end lost 5 bases, the J end lost 0 bases, and 14 bases lay between the germline ends. The CDR3 runs to 16 residues. Germline-derived CDR1 and CDR2 are MNHEY and SMNVEV (reference sequence).

This chain links TRBV6-1 with TRBJ2-7; 8 nucleotides match TRBD1. V trimming: 7 bases; J trimming: 8 bases; junction bases outside the gene matches: 7. The CDR3 length is 12 residues. Germline V gives CDR1 MNHNS, CDR2 SASEGT. The CDR3 loop is CASTSGQGQQYF. The CDR3 DNA reads as TGTGCCAGCACCTCCGGACAGGGCCAGCAGTACTTC.

This clonotype was counted at least ten times. The CDR3 spells CASSSPNQPQHF. DNA for the CDR3: TGTGCCAGCAGTTCCCCTAATCAGCCCCAGCATTTT. V and J are TRBV6-6 and TRBJ1-5; D is undetermined. This CDR3 spans 12 amino acids. Germline V gene lookup returns CDR1 MNHNY and CDR2 SVGAGI (reference sequence). Trimming stripped 4 bases from V and 4 bases from J, with 5 bases between.

On this clonotype: With a much larger clone just one base away, this may be a read error. The chain uses TRBV20-1 and TRBJ2-4; the D gene is possibly TRBD2 (6 bases). Germline assignment: CDR1 DFQATT and CDR2 SNEGSKA (reference sequence). V lost 5 bases and J 1 base, leaving 12 bases between the germline ends. The CDR3 has 14 residues. For the CDR3, the DNA is TGCAGTGCTGGACCAGGGAGGGCCAAAAACATTCAGTACTTC. It specifies CSAGPGRAKNIQYF.

J is TRBJ2-1 and V is TRBV7-3; D is tentatively TRBD1 or TRBD2 (6 bases each). This CDR3 is built from 15 residues. The germline V gene encodes CDR1 SGHTA and CDR2 FQGTGA. V was shortened by 3 bases and J by 6 bases, with 15 bases between the two germline ends. The chain's CDR3 is CASSLSGAGRNEQFF. The CDR3 region has the DNA TGTGCCAGCAGCTTGTCGGGGGCCGGTCGCAATGAGCAGTTCTTC. The full variable domain, its missing parts supplied by reference TRBV7-3 and TRBJ2-1, is GAGVSQTPSNKVTEKGKYVELRCDPISGHTALYWYRQSLGQGPEFLIYFQGTGAADDSGLPNDRFFAVRPEGSVSTLKIQRTERGDSAVYLCASSLSGAGRNEQFFGPGTRLTVL.

This clonotype was seen once. The chain has TRBV27 and TRBJ1-5, with a possible D match to TRBD1 (6 bases). V dropped 7 bases and J dropped 3 bases, with 22 bases sitting between them. Germline V CDR1 and CDR2: MNHEY, SMNVEV (reference sequence). The CDR3 is made up of 17 amino acids. In DNA form, the CDR3 reads TGTGCCAGCAACCGGGGGGGAACGACAGGTCTCAATCAGCCCCAGCATTTT. Its protein product is CASNRGGTTGLNQPQHF.

This chain connects TRBV27 to TRBJ2-1, with 10 bases that match TRBD2. The junction had 7 bases not matched to a gene; V was cut back by 6 bases and J by 2 bases. The germline CDR1 and CDR2 sequences are MNHEY and SMNVEV (reference sequence). The CDR3 contains 16 residues. CDR3 residues: CASRLAGGVPYNEQFF. The CDR3 DNA reads TGTGCCAGCAGGTTAGCGGGAGGAGTCCCCTACAATGAGCAGTTCTTC.

This chain links TRBV6-5 with TRBJ2-7; a weak D match, TRBD2 (5 bases). Germline CDR1 is MNHEY and CDR2 is SVGAGI. The V gene lost 2 bases and the J gene lost 3 bases, with 14 bases spanning the gap. The CDR3 totals 15 residues. The CDR3 nucleotides are TGTGCCAGCAGTTACGGGGAGACCGTAGTCTACGAGCAGTACTTC. Its protein product is CASSYGETVVYEQYF.

The rearrangement joins TRBV7-9 to TRBJ2-7; D might be TRBD1 (6 bases). Trimming took 1 base from V and 6 from J, leaving 19 bases between them. Germline V gene lookup returns CDR1 SEHNR and CDR2 FQNEAQ (reference sequence). The CDR3 is 16 residues long. In DNA, the CDR3 is TGTGCCAGCAGCTTAGGAACAGCCATTTCCAGGGGCGAGCAGTACTTC. Its translation is CASSLGTAISRGEQYF.

V usage is TRBV5-1 and J usage is TRBJ2-5; 14 bases are shared with TRBD2. Trimming at V came to 4 bases and at J to 5 bases, leaving 10 bases not matched to a gene. There are 17 residues in the CDR3. CDR1 and CDR2 from the germline V gene are SGHRS and YFSETQ. CDR3 amino acids: CASSPGLAGGQGETQYF. CDR3 DNA: TGCGCCAGCAGCCCCGGACTAGCGGGGGGTCAAGGGGAGACCCAGTACTTC.

On this clonotype: An end of the junction does not agree with germline; a read error may underlie this. The rearrangement uses TRBV3-1 and TRBJ2-7; D uncertain. The CDR3 loop spans 14 amino acids. Germline-derived CDR1 and CDR2 are LGHDT and YNNKEL (reference sequence). The DNA of the CDR3 is TGTGCCGGCAGCCAAGAGCCCACAACCTACGAGCAGTACTTC. Amino acids: CAGSQEPTTYEQYF.

This clonotype showed up many times. The CDR3 reads CASSKVRVLGGLAGTDTQYF. The CDR3 region has the DNA TGTGCCAGCAGCAAAGTGAGGGTGTTAGGGGGCCTAGCTGGCACAGATACGCAGTATTTT. This rearrangement joins TRBV21-1 to TRBJ2-3; the table's TRBD1 call for D was not verified on the DNA. TRBV21-1 is marked as a pseudogene. The CDR3 covers 20 residues.

The rearrangement links TRBV2 to TRBJ2-1, with a possible D match to TRBD1 (5 bases). The CDR3 contains 12 residues. Trimming removed 8 bases at V and 7 bases at J, with 12 bases between. CDR1 is SNHLY, CDR2 FYNNEI, per germline. In nucleotides, the CDR3 is TGTGCCAGCCGTCAGGGAATTAATGAGCAGTTCTTC. As protein: CASRQGINEQFF.

This clonotype was seen only a few times. This chain uses TRBV28 with TRBJ2-4; D ambiguous. Germline V gives CDR1 MDHEN, CDR2 SYDVKM. The germline V and J ends were trimmed by 7 bases and 15 bases, with 10 bases remaining between them. The CDR3 length is 9 residues. In DNA form, the CDR3 reads TGTGCCAGCAACTATCGGTGGTACTTC. Encoded protein: CASNYRWYF.

The chain recombines TRBV9 with TRBJ2-3; 9 bases are a match to TRBD1. With 9 bases clipped from V and 2 bases from J, the junction kept 10 bases outside the gene matches. The CDR3 extends over 15 amino acids. Germline V gene data show CDR1 as SGDLS and CDR2 as YYNGEE. The CDR3 region is CATHLGTGNTDTQYF. The CDR3 nucleotides are TGTGCCACCCACCTAGGGACAGGGAACACAGATACGCAGTATTTT.

The chain has TRBV27 and TRBJ1-2; D unresolved. The germline V and J ends were trimmed by 0 bases and 6 bases, with 14 bases remaining between them. Germline CDR1 reads MNHEY; CDR2 reads SMNVEV (reference sequence). The CDR3 runs 15 residues. The CDR3 loop is CASSLSPFSGNGYTF. The CDR3 nucleotides are TGTGCCAGCAGTTTATCGCCGTTCTCGGGGAATGGCTACACCTTC.

The chain employs TRBV28 and TRBJ2-7, with D perhaps matching TRBD1 (5 bases). Germline V CDR1 and CDR2: MDHEN, SYDVKM. The CDR3 consists of 15 residues. V was trimmed by 4 bases and J by 2 bases, leaving 15 bases between them. DNA for the CDR3: TGTGCCAGCAGTTCGGCAGGGTCCCCGACCTACGAGCAGTACTTC. It yields the protein CASSSAGSPTYEQYF.

This clonotype was counted ten times or more. The junction departs from germline at one end; a sequencing error may be responsible. The chain employs TRBV5-1 and TRBJ2-5, with D tentatively TRBD2 (5 bases). The length of the CDR3 is 14 residues. The V gene's germline CDR1 is SGHRS and CDR2 YFSETQ. In nucleotides, the CDR3 is TGTGCCAGCAGCTTAGGAGGCGCCCAAGAGACCCAGTACTTC. Its translation is CASSLGGAQETQYF.

This rearrangement joins TRBV3-1 to TRBJ1-4; 12 positions agree with TRBD1. J gave up 0 bases and V 0 bases, and 11 bases lay outside the gene matches. CDR1 LGHDT and CDR2 YNNKEL come from the germline V gene (reference sequence). There are 21 residues in the CDR3. Here the CDR3 DNA reads TGTGCCAGCAGCCAAGAGATCAAGAGGGACAGGGGGCGAGCAACTAATGAAAAACTGTTTTTT. Translated: CASSQEIKRDRGRATNEKLFF.

In the case of this clonotype: The junction does not match germline at one end; this may be a read error. CDR3 amino acids: CAWRGSGTVFYSEQFF. Here the CDR3 DNA reads TGTGCCTGGAGGGGGTCCGGGACAGTTTTCTACAGTGAGCAGTTCTTC. V usage is TRBV30 and J usage is TRBJ2-1, with 7 bases aligning to TRBD1. The V gene's germline CDR1 is GTSNPN and CDR2 SVGIG (reference sequence). The CDR3 is made up of 16 amino acids.

This clonotype was recorded a few times. The chain carries TRBV14 and TRBJ2-4; possibly TRBD2 for D (5 bases). CDR1 is SGHDN, CDR2 FVKESK, per germline. The germline V and J ends were trimmed by 4 bases and 6 bases, with 10 bases remaining between them. The CDR3 sequence is 13 residues long. The CDR3 sequence is CASSPSGGNIQYF. The CDR3, as DNA: TGTGCCAGCAGCCCGAGCGGAGGAAACATTCAGTACTTC.

The chain has TRBV5-1 and TRBJ2-3; a weak D match, TRBD1 (6 bases). In germline, CDR1 is SGHRS, CDR2 YFSETQ. This CDR3 has 13 amino acids. V was clipped by 3 bases and J by 5 bases, with 10 bases between them. The CDR3 DNA sequence: TGCGCCAGCAGCTGGACAGACGGAGATACGCAGTATTTT. Translating it yields CASSWTDGDTQYF.

The rearrangement joins TRBV6-2 or TRBV6-3 to TRBJ2-1; 7 bases agree with TRBD2. This CDR3 contains 16 residues. V trimming: 4 bases; J trimming: 7 bases; junction bases outside the gene matches: 13. Germline-derived CDR1 and CDR2 are MNHEY and SVGEGT. The CDR3 spells CASSSPDSGTTNEQFF. CDR3 DNA: TGTGCCAGCAGTTCCCCAGACTCCGGGACTACAAATGAGCAGTTCTTC.